This T cell receptor (beta chain) was documented in a study of CD8+ T cells in alopecia areata. Time point denoted: mouse skin 6 weeks after grafting, around onset of hair loss. This clone has at least ten counts. Gene names are mouse gene names. Read coverage stops 4 residues before the CDR3 terminus; the germline J gene supplies the remainder. Sequencing used cDNA as its template, made by extracting RNA and reverse transcribing it. The protocol was immunoSEQ multiplex PCR, while the TCRdb copy is restricted to in-frame clones and leaves out a portion. The profile covers 4,500 to 7,000 clones, none occurring a single time. This CDR3 contains 15 residues. Germline CDR1 and CDR2: NSQYPW and LRSPGD (reference sequence).

Sequenced material: skin, taken at week 6. The sequence came from a C3H/HeJ mouse with alopecia areata. Strain haplotype (MHC): H2-k. The chain is built from TRBV1 and TRBJ2-4; 8 bases align to TRBD1. CDR3 DNA, as far as it was read: TGCACCTGCAGTGCAGGACAGGGGCTGGGAAAC. This codes for CTCSAGQGLGN. From start to end, the CDR3 is CTCSAGQGLGNTLYF.